This T cell receptor (beta chain) was retrieved from a study of T cells in Graves' hyperthyroidism and ophthalmopathy. The CDR3 covers 13 residues. The germline V gene has CDR1 SQVTM and CDR2 ANQGSEA. The germline V and J ends were trimmed by 4 bases and 0 bases, with 10 bases remaining between them. Diagnosis rested on symptoms, serum thyroxine and TRAb, thyroid ultrasound, and orbital computed tomography. Concerning this clonotype: Its antigen remains unknown.

It was RNA transcripts that yielded the amplified TCR beta CDR3 regions. The HTBI set primed first-round TCR CDR3 RT-PCR. TCRdb passed the multiplex PCR reads through MiXCR, listing each CDR3 protein once. The sample includes more than 500,000 distinct CDR3 sequences, 35% to 50% of them seen just once. Overall study findings and caveats: Before onset, ophthalmopathy was predicted by the model a median roughly six months earlier. The majority of expanded thyroid clonotypes above 0.001 also appeared in blood.

V usage is TRBV29-1 and J usage is TRBJ2-7; possibly TRBD1 or TRBD2 for D (6 bases each). The sequencing sample was made of peripheral blood or thyroid tissue (not recorded which). The sequence was collected from an adult woman with Graves' disease, either hyperthyroidism or ophthalmopathy (not recorded which). The CDR3 reads CSVVGGPSYEQYF. The CDR3 DNA sequence: TGCAGCGTTGTCGGGGGCCCCTCCTACGAGCAGTACTTC.